The 13 T cell receptor beta chains below all came from one sample that was sequenced in a study of chemoradiotherapy in HPV16-positive cancers. The repertoire was sequenced with immunoSEQ multiplex PCR; TCRdb's copy has only in-frame clones and lacks some. The sample has more than 9,000 clones, approximately 70% seen once. Sample collection occurred from a patient who underwent chemoradiotherapy. The receptors shown here come from a human donor with HPV-associated anogenital cancer.

The rearrangement links TRBV7-8 to TRBJ1-4; 11 bases align to TRBD1. The CDR3 length is 14 residues. The germline V gene has CDR1 SGHVS and CDR2 FQNEAQ. V gave up 5 bases and J gave up 14 bases; unmatched junction bases: 10. The CDR3 region has the DNA TGTGCCAGCAGCCCGGACAGGGGGCCCTCACCGCTGTTTTTT. Amino acid sequence: CASSPDRGPSPLFF.

This clone was picked up a small number of times. J is TRBJ2-2 and V is TRBV25-1; the D gene is possibly TRBD1 (6 bases). Germline CDR1 MGHDK, CDR2 SYGVNS. V lost 7 bases and J lost 2, with 11 bases in between. CDR3 length: 14 residues. CDR3 sequence: CASTGAPNTGELFF. CDR3 DNA sequence: TGTGCCAGCACAGGGGCGCCAAACACCGGGGAGCTGTTTTTT.

The chain links TRBV4-1 to TRBJ1-1; unclear D gene. CDR1 MGHRA and CDR2 YSYEKL come from the germline V gene. The CDR3 is 14 amino acids. The V end lost 0 bases, the J end lost 1 base, and 6 bases lay between the germline ends. The CDR3 DNA follows: TGCGCCAGCAGCCAAGATAGTGGGAACACTGAAGCTTTCTTT. Translating gives CASSQDSGNTEAFF.

V usage is TRBV9 and J usage is TRBJ2-3; no clear D. Germline CDR1 is SGDLS and CDR2 is YYNGEE. This CDR3 is built from 15 residues. Trimming removed 0 bases at V and 0 bases at J, with 8 bases between. The CDR3 nucleotides read TGTGCCAGCAGCGTAGGACTTGCTAGCACAGATACGCAGTATTTT. Translating gives CASSVGLASTDTQYF.

The genes are TRBV5-6 and TRBJ2-1; D ambiguous. The germline V gene has CDR1 SGHDT and CDR2 YYEEEE. Trimming removed 6 bases from V and 6 bases from J, with 22 bases in between. The CDR3 covers 16 residues. CDR3 nucleotides: TGTGCCAGCACCTCCAAATTACCGGGTAAATCCAATGAGCAGTTCTTC. The encoded protein is CASTSKLPGKSNEQFF.

This sequence joins TRBV19 and TRBJ1-2; perhaps TRBD1 as D (6 bases). V gave up 3 bases and J gave up 7 bases, with 18 bases separating them. The length of the CDR3 is 15 residues. The germline V gene has CDR1 LNHDA and CDR2 SQIVND (reference sequence). CDR3 bases: TGTGCCAGTAGTATCTACGCAGGGGATGGTGGTGGCTACACCTTC. It is translated as CASSIYAGDGGGYTF.

The CDR3 is CASSTRGAGEKLFF. The CDR3, as DNA: TGTGCCAGTAGTACGAGGGGGGCCGGGGAAAAACTGTTTTTT. The gene calls are TRBV19 and TRBJ1-4, with D perhaps TRBD1 (6 bases). V lost 4 bases and J lost 8, with 14 bases in between. CDR3 length: 14 residues. Germline V gene lookup returns CDR1 LNHDA and CDR2 SQIVND (reference sequence).

The V call is TRBV25-1, the J call TRBJ2-6; D gene unclear. V was clipped by 0 bases and J by 1 base, with 10 bases between them. CDR3 size: 17 residues. Germline assignment: CDR1 MGHDK and CDR2 SYGVNS. CDR3 amino acids: CASSEYLGGSGANVLTF. In DNA form, the CDR3 reads TGTGCCAGCAGTGAATACCTGGGCGGATCTGGGGCCAACGTCCTGACTTTC.

This clone occurred a few times. V is TRBV6-6 and J is TRBJ1-5; D ambiguous. V lost 2 bases and J 1 base, leaving 9 bases between the germline ends. This CDR3 spans 15 amino acids. Germline CDR1 MNHNY, CDR2 SVGAGI (reference sequence). CDR3 DNA sequence: TGTGCCAGCAGTTACCTGGGTTTCAGCAATCAGCCCCAGCATTTT. This gives the protein CASSYLGFSNQPQHF.

The V call is TRBV18, the J call TRBJ1-1; 7 nucleotides match TRBD1. The trim removed 6 bases at V and 4 bases at J, leaving 14 bases unmatched. The CDR3 runs 16 residues. Looked up from germline, CDR1 is KGHSH and CDR2 is LQKENI. The CDR3 region is CASSTTGLGGTTEAFF. The CDR3 DNA sequence: TGTGCCAGCTCGACGACAGGGCTTGGTGGGACCACTGAAGCTTTCTTT.

This clone was detected a few times. The J gene is TRBJ1-2, the V gene TRBV28, with 7 bases lining up with TRBD1. The germline gives CDR1 MDHEN, CDR2 SYDVKM. The V and J ends lost 5 bases and 5 bases, in that order; junction bases with no gene match: 2. This CDR3 spans 12 amino acids. CDR3: CASSNRGYGYTF. The DNA of the CDR3 is TGTGCCAGCAGTAACAGGGGATATGGCTACACCTTC.

The chain carries TRBV5-6 and TRBJ2-5; D might be TRBD2 (6 bases). Trimming cost V 0 bases and J 7 bases, with 16 bases left between them. Germline CDR1 is SGHDT and CDR2 is YYEEEE. The CDR3 has 15 residues. The CDR3 reads CASSLESRSGGTQYF. CDR3 in DNA: TGTGCCAGCAGCTTGGAGTCTAGGTCCGGGGGGACCCAGTACTTC.

The chain carries TRBV19 and TRBJ2-1, with D uncertain. CDR3 length: 11 residues. The V end was cut by 4 bases, the J end by 8 bases, with 6 bases between. The germline CDR1 and CDR2 sequences are LNHDA and SQIVND (reference sequence). In nucleotides, the CDR3 is TGTGCCAGTAGTACTATGTATGAGCAGTTCTTC. Its protein is CASSTMYEQFF.